This T cell receptor beta chain was captured in a study of blood T cell repertoires in COVID-19. Study overall: The samples span acute and convalescent COVID-19 from the United States, Italy and Spain. The cDNA or gDNA used as material had been derived from T cells, B-cell-depleted T cells, or PBMCs.

The germline gives CDR1 LNHDA, CDR2 SQIVND (reference sequence). The CDR3 runs to 13 residues. Trimming took 6 bases from V and 2 from J, leaving 10 bases between them. The data were produced by immunoSEQ multiplex PCR, yet TCRdb's version contains in-frame clones alone and is incomplete. The data hold under 200,000 clones, with 75% to 95% observed a single time. The sample consisted of peripheral blood. V usage is TRBV19 and J usage is TRBJ1-1; weak D call: TRBD1 (6 bases). The receptor's source is a man aged 45-65 years with acute or convalescent COVID-19. CDR3 amino acids: CASSSQGNTEAFF. In DNA, the CDR3 is TGTGCCAGTAGCTCACAGGGAAACACTGAAGCTTTCTTT.